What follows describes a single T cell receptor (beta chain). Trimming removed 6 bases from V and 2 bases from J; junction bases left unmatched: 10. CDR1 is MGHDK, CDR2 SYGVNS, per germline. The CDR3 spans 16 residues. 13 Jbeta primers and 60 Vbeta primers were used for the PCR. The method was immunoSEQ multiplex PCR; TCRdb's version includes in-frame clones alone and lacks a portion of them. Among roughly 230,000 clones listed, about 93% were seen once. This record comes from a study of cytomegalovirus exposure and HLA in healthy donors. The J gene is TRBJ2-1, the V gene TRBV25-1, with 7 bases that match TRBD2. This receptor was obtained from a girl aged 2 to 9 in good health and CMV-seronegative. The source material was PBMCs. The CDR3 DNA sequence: TGTGCCAGCAGCCACCAGGAGGCGGGGGCCTACAATGAGCAGTTCTTC. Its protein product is CASSHQEAGAYNEQFF.